Reported below is one TCR beta chain. Antigen: not known. The data were taken from a study of T cell responses to AZD1222 COVID-19 vaccine. Study-level points and caveats: Targets within unmutated variant regions were reportedly found for nearly half of spike-specific TCRs. Mostly white British, mostly female donors; authors suggested clonal diversity may be underestimated.

V dropped 5 bases and J dropped 11 bases, with 14 bases sitting between them. The germline gives CDR1 SGHKS, CDR2 YYEKEE (reference sequence). The CDR3 is 13 amino acids. Repertoires were generated with immunoSEQ multiplex PCR, while TCRdb's copy carries only in-frame clones and drops some. The sample has approximately 45,000 clones; about 87% are singletons. This chain uses TRBV5-5 with TRBJ1-6; D remains ambiguous. The receptor was derived from an adult who received the AZD1222 COVID-19 vaccine. The material was peripheral blood, obtained 28 days after the second AZD1222 dose. The DNA of the CDR3 is TGTGCCAGCAGTCCCGAGTCAAGTCCACCCCTCCACTTT. Protein product: CASSPESSPPLHF.